This T cell receptor (beta chain) comes out of a study of breast tumors, draining lymph nodes, adjacent tissues. Findings of the study overall: Tumor TCR diversity was below lymph nodes but above nontumor tissue.

Germline V CDR1 and CDR2: SGHRS, YFSETQ. CDR3 length: 17 amino acids. Breast cancer patients provided tissue from their axillary draining lymph nodes. One entry per CDR3 protein, called by TCRdb with MiXCR from the multiplex PCR reads. The sample contains about 300,000 distinct CDR3 sequences, around 30% of which appear only once. This clonotype was counted between two and nine times. Its antigen is undetermined. The junction departs from germline at one end; a sequencing error may be responsible. Sequenced sample: axillary lymph node tissue. The V and J genes are TRBV5-1 and TRBJ2-3, with 11 bases lining up with TRBD2. The sequence derives from a female donor with breast cancer. Some clones in this sample may be carry-over from other donors' samples. The CDR3 spells CASSRTGTSGLTDTQCF. The CDR3 bases are TGCGCCAGCAGCCGCACCGGGACTAGCGGCCTCACAGATACGCAGTGTTTT.